This T cell receptor beta chain is drawn from a study of graft-versus-host responses after intestinal transplantation. Study-level background: The whole recipient group had anti-thymocyte globulin induction followed by tacrolimus and steroids for two to four years.

Study-wide results and caveats: Across patients carrying graft-donor T cell macrochimerism, allografts held high graft-versus-host to host-versus-graft clonal ratios.

The germline V gene encodes CDR1 LGHNA and CDR2 YNFKEQ. This CDR3 has 16 amino acids. The ends lost 2 bases at V and 1 base at J; junction bases unmatched: 6. This clone was picked up one time. Antigen unknown. Some clones are missing from TCRdb's copy, which holds only in-frame ones; the method was immunoSEQ multiplex PCR. The table lists 90,000 to 130,000 clones, approximately 93% of them singletons. Material: unstimulated CD8+ T cells sorted from spleen or lymph node cells, obtained before transplant. The chain carries TRBV4-2 and TRBJ1-1, with TRBD1 matching over 8 bases. The TCR was taken from a human donor who was the organ donor for an intestinal transplant. The CDR3: CASSQLSGGRNTEAFF. The CDR3 bases are TGTGCCAGCAGCCAATTATCAGGGGGCCGGAACACTGAAGCTTTCTTT.